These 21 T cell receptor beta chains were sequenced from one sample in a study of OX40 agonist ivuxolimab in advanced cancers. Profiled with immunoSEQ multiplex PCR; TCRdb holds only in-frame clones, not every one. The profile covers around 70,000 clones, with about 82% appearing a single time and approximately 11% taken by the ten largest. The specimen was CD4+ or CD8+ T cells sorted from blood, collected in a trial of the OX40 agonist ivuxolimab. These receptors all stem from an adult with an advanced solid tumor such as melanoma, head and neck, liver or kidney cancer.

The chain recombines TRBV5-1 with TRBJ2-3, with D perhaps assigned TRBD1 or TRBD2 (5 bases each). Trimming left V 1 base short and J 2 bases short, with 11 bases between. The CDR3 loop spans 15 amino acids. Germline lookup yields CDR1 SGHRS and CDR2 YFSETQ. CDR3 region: CASSLLGTDTDTQYF. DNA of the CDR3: TGCGCCAGCAGCTTGTTGGGGACCGACACAGATACGCAGTATTTT. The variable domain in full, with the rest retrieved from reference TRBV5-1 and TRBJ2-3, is KAGVTQTPRYLIKTRGQQVTLSCSPISGHRSVSWYQQTPGQGLQFLFEYFSETQRNKGNFPGRFSGRQFSNSRSEMNVSTLELGDSALYLCASSLLGTDTDTQYFGPGTRLTVL.

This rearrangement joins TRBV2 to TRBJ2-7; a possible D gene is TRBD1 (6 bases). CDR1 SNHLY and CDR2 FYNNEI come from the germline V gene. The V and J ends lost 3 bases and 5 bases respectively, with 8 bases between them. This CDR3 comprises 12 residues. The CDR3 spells CASSDRGNEQYF. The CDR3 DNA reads TGTGCCAGCAGTGATAGGGGGAACGAGCAGTACTTC.

The CDR3 is CASSSGANEQFF. CDR3 coding DNA: TGTGCCAGCAGCTCAGGGGCCAATGAGCAGTTCTTC. The chain is built from TRBV11-1 and TRBJ2-1; a possible D gene is TRBD1 (6 bases). Between the trimmed V and J ends, which lost 4 bases and 6 bases, there was a span of 7 bases. The CDR3 extends over 12 amino acids. Germline assignment: CDR1 SGHAT and CDR2 FQDESV (reference sequence).

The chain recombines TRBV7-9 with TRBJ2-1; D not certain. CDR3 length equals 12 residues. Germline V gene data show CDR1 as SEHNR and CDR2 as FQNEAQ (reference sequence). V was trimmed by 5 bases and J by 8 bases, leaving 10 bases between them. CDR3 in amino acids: CASSPERDEQFF. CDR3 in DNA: TGTGCCAGCAGCCCCGAACGCGATGAGCAGTTCTTC.

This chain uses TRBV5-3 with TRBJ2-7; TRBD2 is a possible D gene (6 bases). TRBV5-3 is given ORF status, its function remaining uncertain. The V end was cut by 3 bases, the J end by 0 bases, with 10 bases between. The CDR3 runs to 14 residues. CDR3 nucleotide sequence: TGTGCCAGAAGCTGGGGGGACCGCTCCTACGAGCAGTACGTC. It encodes CARSWGDRSYEQYV.

For the CDR3, the DNA is TGTGCCAGCAGCCTAGCGGGAGGGAATGAGCAGTTCTTC. This codes for CASSLAGGNEQFF. The chain links TRBV14 to TRBJ2-1, with 11 bases matching TRBD2. Losses at the gene ends were 4 bases for V and 7 bases for J; bases not matched to a gene: 0. Germline lookup yields CDR1 SGHDN and CDR2 FVKESK. The CDR3 has 13 amino acids. The full variable domain, rest sourced from reference TRBV14 and TRBJ2-1, is EAGVTQFPSHSVIEKGQTVTLRCDPISGHDNLYWYRRVMGKEIKFLLHFVKESKQDESGMPNNRFLAERTGGTYSTLKVQPAELEDSGVYFCASSLAGGNEQFFGPGTRLTVL.

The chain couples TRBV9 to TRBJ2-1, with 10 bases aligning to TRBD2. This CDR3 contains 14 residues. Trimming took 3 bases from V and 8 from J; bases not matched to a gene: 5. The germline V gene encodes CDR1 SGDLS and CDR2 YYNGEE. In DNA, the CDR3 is TGTGCCAGCAGCGAGATAGCGGGAGGCCATGAGCAGTTCTTC. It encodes CASSEIAGGHEQFF.

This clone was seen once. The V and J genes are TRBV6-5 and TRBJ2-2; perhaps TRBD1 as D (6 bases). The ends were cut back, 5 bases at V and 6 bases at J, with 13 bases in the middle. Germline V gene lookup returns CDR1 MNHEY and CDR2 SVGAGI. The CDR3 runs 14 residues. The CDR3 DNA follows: TGTGCCAGCAGTCCACGGACAGCCCCCGGGGAGCTGTTTTTT. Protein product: CASSPRTAPGELFF.

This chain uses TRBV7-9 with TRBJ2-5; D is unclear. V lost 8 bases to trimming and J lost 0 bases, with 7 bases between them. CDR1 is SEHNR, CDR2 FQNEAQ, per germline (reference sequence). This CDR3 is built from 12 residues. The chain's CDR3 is CASSQYQETQYF. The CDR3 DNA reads TGTGCCAGCTCACAGTACCAAGAGACCCAGTACTTC.

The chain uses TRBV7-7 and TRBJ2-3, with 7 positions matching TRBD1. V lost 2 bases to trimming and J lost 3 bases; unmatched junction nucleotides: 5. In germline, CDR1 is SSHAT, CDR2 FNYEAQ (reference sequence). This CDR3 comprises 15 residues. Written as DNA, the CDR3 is TGTGCCAGCAGCTTATCCATGACAGGGACAGATACGCAGTATTTT. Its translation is CASSLSMTGTDTQYF.

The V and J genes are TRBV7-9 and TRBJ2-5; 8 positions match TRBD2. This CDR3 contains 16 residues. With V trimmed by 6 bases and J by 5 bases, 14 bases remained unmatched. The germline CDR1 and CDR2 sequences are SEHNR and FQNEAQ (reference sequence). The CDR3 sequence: CASRSDGRGDLETQYF. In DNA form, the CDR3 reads TGTGCCAGCAGATCCGATGGGCGGGGGGATTTGGAGACCCAGTACTTC.

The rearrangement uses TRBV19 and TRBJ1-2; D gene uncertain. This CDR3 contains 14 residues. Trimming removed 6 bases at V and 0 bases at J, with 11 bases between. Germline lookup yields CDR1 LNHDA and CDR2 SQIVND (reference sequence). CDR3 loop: CASSFLGSNYGYTF. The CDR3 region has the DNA TGTGCCAGTAGCTTTCTCGGCTCTAACTATGGCTACACCTTC. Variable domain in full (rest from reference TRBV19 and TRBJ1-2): DGGITQSPKYLFRKEGQNVTLSCEQNLNHDAMYWYRQDPGQGLRLIYYSQIVNDFQKGDIAEGYSVSREKKESFPLTVTSAQKNPTAFYLCASSFLGSNYGYTFGSGTRLTVV.

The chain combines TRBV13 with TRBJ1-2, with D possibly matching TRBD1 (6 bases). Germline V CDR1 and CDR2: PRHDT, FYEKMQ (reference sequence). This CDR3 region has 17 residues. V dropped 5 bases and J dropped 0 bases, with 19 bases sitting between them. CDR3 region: CASSRRGHTETNYGYTF. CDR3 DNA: TGTGCCAGCAGCCGCCGGGGACATACCGAGACTAACTATGGCTACACCTTC.

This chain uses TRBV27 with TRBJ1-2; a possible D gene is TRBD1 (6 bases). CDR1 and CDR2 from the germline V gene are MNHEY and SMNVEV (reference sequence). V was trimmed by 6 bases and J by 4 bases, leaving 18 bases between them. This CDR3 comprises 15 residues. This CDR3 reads CASSAQAGVSYGYTF. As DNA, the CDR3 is TGTGCCAGCAGCGCCCAGGCAGGGGTCTCCTATGGCTACACCTTC.

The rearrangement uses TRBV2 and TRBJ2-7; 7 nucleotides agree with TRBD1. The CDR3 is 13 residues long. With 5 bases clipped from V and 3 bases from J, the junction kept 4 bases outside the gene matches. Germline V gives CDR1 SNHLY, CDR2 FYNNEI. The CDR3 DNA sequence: TGTGCCAGCAGTAGGGACAGAAACTACGAGCAGTACGTC. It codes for CASSRDRNYEQYV.

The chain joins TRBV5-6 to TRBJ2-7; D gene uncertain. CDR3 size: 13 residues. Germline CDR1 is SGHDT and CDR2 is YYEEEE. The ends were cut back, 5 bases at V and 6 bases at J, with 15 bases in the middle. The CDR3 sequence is CASSSGWGGEQYV. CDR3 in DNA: TGTGCCAGCAGTTCCGGGTGGGGTGGCGAGCAGTACGTC.

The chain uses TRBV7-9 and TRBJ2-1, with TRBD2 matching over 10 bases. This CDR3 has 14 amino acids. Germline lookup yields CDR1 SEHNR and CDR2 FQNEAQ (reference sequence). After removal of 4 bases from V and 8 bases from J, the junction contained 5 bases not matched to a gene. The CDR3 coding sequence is TGTGCCAGCAGCTCTAGCGGGAGTAGGGATGAGCAGTTCTTC. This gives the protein CASSSSGSRDEQFF. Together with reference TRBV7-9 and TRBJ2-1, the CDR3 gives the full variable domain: DTGVSQNPRHKITKRGQNVTFRCDPISEHNRLYWYRQTLGQGPEFLTYFQNEAQLEKSRLLSDRFSAERPKGSFSTLEIQRTEQGDSAMYLCASSSSGSRDEQFFGPGTRLTVL.

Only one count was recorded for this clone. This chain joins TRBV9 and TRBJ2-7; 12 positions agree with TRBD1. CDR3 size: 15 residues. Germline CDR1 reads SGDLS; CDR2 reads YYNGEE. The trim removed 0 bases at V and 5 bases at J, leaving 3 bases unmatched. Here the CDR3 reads CASSVGGTGGNEQYF. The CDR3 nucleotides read TGTGCCAGCAGCGTAGGCGGGACAGGGGGCAACGAGCAGTACTTC. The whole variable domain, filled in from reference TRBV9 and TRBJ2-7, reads DSGVTQTPKHLITATGQRVTLRCSPRSGDLSVYWYQQSLDQGLQFLIQYYNGEERAKGNILERFSAQQFPDLHSELNLSSLELGDSALYFCASSVGGTGGNEQYFGPGTRLTVT.

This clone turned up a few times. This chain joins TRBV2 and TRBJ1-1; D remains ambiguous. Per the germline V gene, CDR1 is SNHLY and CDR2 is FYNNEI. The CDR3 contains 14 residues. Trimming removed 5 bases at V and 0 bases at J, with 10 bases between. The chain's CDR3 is CASSIDQLNTEAFF. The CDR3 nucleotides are TGTGCCAGCAGTATCGATCAGTTGAACACTGAAGCTTTCTTT.

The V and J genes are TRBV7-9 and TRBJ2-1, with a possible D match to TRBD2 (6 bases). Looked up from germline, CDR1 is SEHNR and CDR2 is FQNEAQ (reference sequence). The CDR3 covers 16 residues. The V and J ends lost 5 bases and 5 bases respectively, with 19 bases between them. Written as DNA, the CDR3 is TGTGCCAGCAGCCGCGCGGTGGCAGGAGGGAACAATGAGCAGTTCTTC. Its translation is CASSRAVAGGNNEQFF.

CDR3 residues: CAWSLGQGKGPQHF. CDR3 DNA: TGTGCCTGGAGTTTGGGACAGGGGAAGGGGCCCCAGCATTTT. The chain couples TRBV30 to TRBJ1-5, with 10 bases that match TRBD1. CDR3 length equals 14 residues. Germline V gives CDR1 GTSNPN, CDR2 SVGIG (reference sequence). Trimming removed 2 bases from V and 9 bases from J; junction bases left unmatched: 7.